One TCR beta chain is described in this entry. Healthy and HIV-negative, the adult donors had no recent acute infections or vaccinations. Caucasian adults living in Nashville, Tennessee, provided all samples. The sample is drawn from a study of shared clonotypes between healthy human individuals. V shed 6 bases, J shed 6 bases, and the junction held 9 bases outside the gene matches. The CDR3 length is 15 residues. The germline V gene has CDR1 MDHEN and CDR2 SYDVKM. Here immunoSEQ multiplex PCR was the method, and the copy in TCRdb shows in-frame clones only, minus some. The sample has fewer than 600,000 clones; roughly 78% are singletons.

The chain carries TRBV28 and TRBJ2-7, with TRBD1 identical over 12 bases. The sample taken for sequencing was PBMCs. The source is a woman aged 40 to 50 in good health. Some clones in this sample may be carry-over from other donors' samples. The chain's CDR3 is CASSLGGTGGREQYF. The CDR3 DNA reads TGTGCCAGCAGCCTCGGAGGGACAGGGGGCCGCGAGCAGTACTTC.